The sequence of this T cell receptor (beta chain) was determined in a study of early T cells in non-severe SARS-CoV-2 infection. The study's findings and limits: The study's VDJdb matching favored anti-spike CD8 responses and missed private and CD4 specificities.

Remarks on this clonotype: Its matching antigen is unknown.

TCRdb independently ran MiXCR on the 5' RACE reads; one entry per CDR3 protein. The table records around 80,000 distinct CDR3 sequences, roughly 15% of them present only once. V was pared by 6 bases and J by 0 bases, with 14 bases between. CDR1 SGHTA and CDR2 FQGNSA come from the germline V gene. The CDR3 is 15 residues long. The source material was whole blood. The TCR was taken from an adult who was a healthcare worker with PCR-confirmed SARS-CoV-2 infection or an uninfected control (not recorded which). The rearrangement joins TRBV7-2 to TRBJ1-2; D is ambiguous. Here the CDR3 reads CASSFGPEANYGYTF. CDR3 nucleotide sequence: TGTGCCAGCAGTTTCGGGCCCGAAGCTAACTATGGCTACACCTTC.